Sequencing of this T cell receptor beta chain was carried out in a study of OX40 agonist ivuxolimab in advanced cancers. Study at large: Two patients with cutaneous melanoma and one with hepatocellular carcinoma, three in total, showed partial responses.

As concerns this clone: The antigen remains undetermined.

Germline V gene data show CDR1 as MNHNS and CDR2 as SASEGT. Trimming removed 1 base from V and 0 bases from J; junction bases left unmatched: 9. This CDR3 region has 17 residues. Study outcomes and limitations: Some nonresponders also had low normalized T-cell clonal expansion.

Using immunoSEQ multiplex PCR, the repertoire was profiled, and TCRdb retains in-frame clones only, with some absent. The sample holds tens of thousands of clones, 90% to 95% seen once. The chain carries TRBV6-1 and TRBJ2-7, with 7 bases identical to TRBD1. Sample: CD4+ or CD8+ T cells sorted from blood, taken in a trial of the OX40 agonist ivuxolimab. The receptor comes from an adult with an advanced solid tumor such as melanoma, head and neck, liver or kidney cancer. DNA for the CDR3: TGTGCCAGCAGTGAAGAGGGTCGGGACAGCTTCTCCTACGAGCAGTACTTC. It specifies CASSEEGRDSFSYEQYF.